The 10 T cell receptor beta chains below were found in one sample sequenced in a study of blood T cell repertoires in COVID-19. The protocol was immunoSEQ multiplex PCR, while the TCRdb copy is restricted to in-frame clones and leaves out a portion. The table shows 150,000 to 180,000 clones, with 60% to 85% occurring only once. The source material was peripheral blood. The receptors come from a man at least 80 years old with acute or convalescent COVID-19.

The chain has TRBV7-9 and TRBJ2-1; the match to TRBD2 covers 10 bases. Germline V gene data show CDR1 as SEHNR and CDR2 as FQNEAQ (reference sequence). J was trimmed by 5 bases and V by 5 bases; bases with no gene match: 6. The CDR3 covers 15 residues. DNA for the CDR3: TGTGCCAGCAGCCTTAGCGGGGGGCGAGACAATGAGCAGTTCTTC. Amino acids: CASSLSGGRDNEQFF.

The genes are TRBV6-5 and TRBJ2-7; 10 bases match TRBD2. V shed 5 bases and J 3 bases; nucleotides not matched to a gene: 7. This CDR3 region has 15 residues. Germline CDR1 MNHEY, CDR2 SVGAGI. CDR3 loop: CASSPSSGGSYEQYF. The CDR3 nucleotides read TGTGCCAGCAGTCCCTCTAGCGGGGGTAGCTACGAGCAGTACTTC.

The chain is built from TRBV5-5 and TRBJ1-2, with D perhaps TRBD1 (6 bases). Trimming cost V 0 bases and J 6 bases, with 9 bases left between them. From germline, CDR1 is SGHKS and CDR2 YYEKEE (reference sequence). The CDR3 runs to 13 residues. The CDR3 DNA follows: TGTGCCAGCAGCTTGGTCCCAGGGGATGGCTACACCTTC. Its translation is CASSLVPGDGYTF. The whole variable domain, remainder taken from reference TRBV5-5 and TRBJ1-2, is DAGVTQSPTHLIKTRGQQVTLRCSPISGHKSVSWYQQVLGQGPQFIFQYYEKEERGRGNFPDRFSARQFPNYSSELNVNALLLGDSALYLCASSLVPGDGYTFGSGTRLTVV.

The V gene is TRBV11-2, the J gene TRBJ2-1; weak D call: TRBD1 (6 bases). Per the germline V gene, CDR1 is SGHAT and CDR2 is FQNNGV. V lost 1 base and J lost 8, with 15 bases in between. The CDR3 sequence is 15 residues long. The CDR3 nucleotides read TGTGCCAGCAGCTTAGCCAGGACAGCGGTCGATGAGCAGTTCTTC. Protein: CASSLARTAVDEQFF.

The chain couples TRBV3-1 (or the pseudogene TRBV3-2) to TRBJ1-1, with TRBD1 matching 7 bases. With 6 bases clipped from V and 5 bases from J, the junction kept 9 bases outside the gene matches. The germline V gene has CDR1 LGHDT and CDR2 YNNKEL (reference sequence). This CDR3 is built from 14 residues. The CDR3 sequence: CASSPRDSGTEAFF. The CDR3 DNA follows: TGTGCCAGCAGTCCTCGGGACAGCGGAACTGAAGCTTTCTTT.

CDR3 protein: CACGREWDTEAFF. DNA of the CDR3: TGTGCCTGCGGTCGGGAGTGGGACACTGAAGCTTTCTTT. The rearrangement uses TRBV7-9 and TRBJ1-1, with unresolved D. The germline gives CDR1 SEHNR, CDR2 FQNEAQ (reference sequence). This CDR3 contains 13 residues. V was trimmed by 11 bases and J by 3 bases, leaving 16 bases between them.

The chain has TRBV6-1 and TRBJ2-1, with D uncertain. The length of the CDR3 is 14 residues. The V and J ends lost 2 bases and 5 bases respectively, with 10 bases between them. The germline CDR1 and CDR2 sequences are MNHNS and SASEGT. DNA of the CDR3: TGTGCCAGCAGTGAATATTACAACAACAATGAGCAGTTCTTC. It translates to CASSEYYNNNEQFF.

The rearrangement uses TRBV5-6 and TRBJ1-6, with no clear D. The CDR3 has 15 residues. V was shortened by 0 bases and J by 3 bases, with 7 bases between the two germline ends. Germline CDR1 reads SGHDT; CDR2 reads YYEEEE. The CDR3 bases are TGTGCCAGCAGCTTGGAGCTCGGCTATAATTCACCCCTCCACTTT. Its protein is CASSLELGYNSPLHF.

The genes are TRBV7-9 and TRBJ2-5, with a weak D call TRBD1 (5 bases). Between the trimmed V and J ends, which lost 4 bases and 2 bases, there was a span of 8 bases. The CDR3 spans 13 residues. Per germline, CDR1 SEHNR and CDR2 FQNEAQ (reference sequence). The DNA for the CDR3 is TGTGCCAGCAGCTCGACAGAGCAAGAGACCCAGTACTTC. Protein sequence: CASSSTEQETQYF.

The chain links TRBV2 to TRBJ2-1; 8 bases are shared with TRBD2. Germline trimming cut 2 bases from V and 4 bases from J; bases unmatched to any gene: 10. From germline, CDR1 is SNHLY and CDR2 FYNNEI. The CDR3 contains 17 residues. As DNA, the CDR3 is TGTGCCAGCAGTGAACAGGCCCCGGGACTAGGTTACAATGAGCAGTTCTTC. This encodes CASSEQAPGLGYNEQFF. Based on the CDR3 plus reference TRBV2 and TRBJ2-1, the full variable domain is EPEVTQTPSHQVTQMGQEVILRCVPISNHLYFYWYRQILGQKVEFLVSFYNNEISEKSEIFDDQFSVERPDGSNFTLKIRSTKLEDSAMYFCASSEQAPGLGYNEQFFGPGTRLTVL.